This passage covers 28 T cell receptor beta chains from one sample sequenced in a study of blood T cells in healthy people across ages. Alongside a J-beta primer mix, a sample-barcoded 5' primer served in a second PCR lasting about 7 to 11 cycles. TCRdb re-analysed the 5' RACE reads in MiXCR, keeping a single row per CDR3 protein. The sample lists approximately 2,000,000 distinct CDR3 sequences; approximately 40% were seen once. Sequences were obtained from blood. The receptor source for this set is a human donor in good health.

This clonotype was counted at least ten times. The V and J genes are TRBV9 and TRBJ1-2, with 8 bases lining up with TRBD1. The CDR3 length is 15 residues. From germline, CDR1 is SGDLS and CDR2 YYNGEE. V lost 4 bases and J lost 1; bases outside the gene matches: 6. CDR3 amino acids: CASSSRQGFNYGYTF. The CDR3 DNA reads TGTGCCAGCAGCTCCCGACAGGGGTTTAACTATGGCTACACCTTC.

Turning to this clonotype: An end of the junction differs from the germline gene, which may be a read error. This chain connects TRBV7-9 to TRBJ2-7; D not resolved. Germline CDR1 reads SEHNR; CDR2 reads FQNEAQ (reference sequence). This CDR3 contains 12 residues. CDR3 loop: CTSSLDSYEQYF. Written as DNA, the CDR3 is TGTACCAGCAGCTTAGACTCCTACGAGCAGTACTTC.

The V gene is TRBV7-2, the J gene TRBJ2-1; D is perhaps TRBD2 (6 bases). The last part of the DNA fits TRBJ2-7 better; the J call may be wrong. The CDR3 loop spans 14 amino acids. Germline V gene lookup returns CDR1 SGHTA and CDR2 FQGNSA. The CDR3 spells CASSYRRGSYEQYF. In nucleotides, the CDR3 is TGTGCCAGCAGCTATAGGAGGGGATCCTACGAGCAGTACTTC.

In this sample, this clonotype turned up a few times. The chain recombines TRBV6-2 or TRBV6-3 with TRBJ2-7; possible D gene TRBD1, 6 bases. The CDR3 is made up of 12 amino acids. The V end lost 8 bases, the J end lost 3 bases, and 11 bases lay between the germline ends. Germline V CDR1 and CDR2: MNHEY, SVGEGT. CDR3 DNA: TGTGCCAGCTCTGGACAGCACTACGAGCAGTACTTC. Translating gives CASSGQHYEQYF.

As concerns this clonotype: A much larger clone sits a single nucleotide away, making a read error possible. This CDR3 fails to terminate in the conserved phenylalanine or tryptophan, so it likely reflects a read error. The J gene is TRBJ2-1, the V gene TRBV29-1; D perhaps matches TRBD1 (6 bases). The CDR3 is 13 amino acids. Trimming pared 4 bases from V and 3 bases from J, leaving 10 bases between. Per the germline V gene, CDR1 is SQVTM and CDR2 is ANQGSEA. In DNA, the CDR3 is TGCAGCGTTGCTGGACAGAACTACAATGAGCAGTTCTGC. Its translation is CSVAGQNYNEQFC.

The chain's CDR3 is CASSYSEDRGVYNEQFF. The CDR3 DNA reads TGTGCCAGCAGTTACTCTGAGGACAGGGGTGTCTACAATGAGCAGTTCTTC. The V call is TRBV6-2 or TRBV6-3, the J call TRBJ2-1, with 9 bases aligning to TRBD1. This CDR3 is built from 17 residues. V trimming: 0 bases; J trimming: 3 bases; junction bases outside the gene matches: 6. CDR1 and CDR2 (germline): MNHEY, SVGEGT.

As concerns this clonotype: One end of the junction is discordant with germline, which a read error may explain. The chain links TRBV7-2 to TRBJ2-5, with D perhaps TRBD2 (6 bases). This CDR3 is 13 amino acids long. Germline V gene lookup returns CDR1 SGHTA and CDR2 FQGNSA. This CDR3 is CVSSLGLMETQYF. The CDR3 bases are TGTGTCAGCAGCTTAGGACTAATGGAGACCCAGTACTTC.

This chain links TRBV2 with TRBJ2-1; no definite D call. There are 10 residues in the CDR3. Per germline, CDR1 SNHLY and CDR2 FYNNEI. V was clipped by 7 bases and J by 9 bases, with 7 bases between them. CDR3 sequence: CASTGFEQFF. CDR3 bases: TGTGCCAGCACTGGATTTGAGCAGTTCTTC.

This clonotype turned up a few times. This chain joins TRBV24-1 and TRBJ2-3; perhaps D is TRBD1 or TRBD2 (6 bases each). From germline, CDR1 is KGHDR and CDR2 SFDVKD. Trimming left V 2 bases short and J 1 base short, with 9 bases between. The CDR3 loop spans 15 amino acids. CDR3 residues: CATSDWRGGTDTQYF. CDR3 coding DNA: TGTGCCACCAGTGATTGGAGGGGGGGCACAGATACGCAGTATTTT.

The rearrangement uses TRBV12-3 or TRBV12-4 and TRBJ2-7; D perhaps matches TRBD1 (5 bases). Trimming removed 6 bases from V and 7 bases from J, with 19 bases in between. The CDR3 spans 14 residues. The CDR3, as DNA: TGTGCCAGCAGCTATGAGATAGCCAGACAGGAGCAGTACTTC. The encoded protein is CASSYEIARQEQYF.

This clonotype has a single count. The genes are TRBV19 and TRBJ2-3; 7 bases align to TRBD1. This CDR3 contains 17 residues. The V gene end was trimmed by 5 bases and the J gene end by 5 bases; junction bases not matched to a gene: 16. Germline V gene sequence: CDR1 LNHDA, CDR2 SQIVND (reference sequence). For the CDR3, the DNA is TGTGCCAGTAGTGTATCAAGGGGTGCAGGGGGAAGAGATACGCAGTATTTT. Its protein product is CASSVSRGAGGRDTQYF.

The V gene is TRBV7-8, the J gene TRBJ1-4; TRBD1 is a possible D gene (5 bases). In germline, CDR1 is SGHVS, CDR2 FQNEAQ. This CDR3 is 14 amino acids long. The V and J ends lost 5 bases and 5 bases respectively, with 12 bases between them. The CDR3 sequence is CASSNTGQNEKLFF. CDR3 DNA sequence: TGTGCCAGCAGCAACACGGGGCAGAATGAAAAACTGTTTTTT.

This clonotype has only a few counts. V is TRBV20-1 and J is TRBJ2-1; the D gene is possibly TRBD2 (5 bases). The CDR3 runs 15 residues. Trimming took 0 bases from V and 7 from J, leaving 16 bases between them. Germline CDR1 DFQATT, CDR2 SNEGSKA (reference sequence). Here the CDR3 reads CSARDRRASQNEQFF. The DNA for the CDR3 is TGCAGTGCTAGAGATCGGCGCGCTAGCCAGAATGAGCAGTTCTTC.

The V gene is TRBV12-5, the J gene TRBJ2-7; tentative D call: TRBD1 (6 bases). The CDR3 runs 14 residues. The germline gives CDR1 LGHNT, CDR2 FRNRAP. V was shortened by 4 bases and J by 2 bases, with 12 bases between the two germline ends. CDR3 nucleotides: TGTGCTAGTGGTTCTCCAAACAGGGCCTACGAGCAGTACTTC. This gives the protein CASGSPNRAYEQYF.

The V gene is TRBV4-2, the J gene TRBJ2-7, with 10 bases identical to TRBD1. Trimming removed 1 base from V and 4 bases from J; junction bases left unmatched: 13. The CDR3 contains 18 residues. Germline CDR1 reads LGHNA; CDR2 reads YNFKEQ. The CDR3 nucleotides read TGTGCCAGCAGCCAAGCCGCGGGACAGGGGATAGTCTGGTACGAGCAGTACTTC. Its translation: CASSQAAGQGIVWYEQYF.

The chain joins TRBV20-1 to TRBJ1-2; the D gene is possibly TRBD1 (5 bases). Germline CDR1 DFQATT, CDR2 SNEGSKA (reference sequence). Trimming cost V 5 bases and J 4 bases, with 20 bases left between them. The CDR3 contains 15 residues. CDR3 coding DNA: TGCAGTGCTCGGAGGGGAGAGGGTTTGTCCTATGGCTACACCTTC. Translation gives CSARRGEGLSYGYTF.

V is TRBV5-1 and J is TRBJ1-2, with D maybe TRBD1 (5 bases). The CDR3 spans 14 residues. Looked up from germline, CDR1 is SGHRS and CDR2 is YFSETQ. Trimming took off 5 bases at V and 4 bases at J, with 15 bases between the two ends. The CDR3, as DNA: TGCGCCAGCAGTCAGACAGCTTCTGCCTATGGCTACACCTTC. This sequence encodes CASSQTASAYGYTF.

The V call is TRBV4-1, the J call TRBJ2-4; 10 nucleotides align to TRBD2. The DNA end is a closer match to TRBJ2-5, so the J assignment may be wrong. The CDR3 length is 16 residues. CDR1 is MGHRA and CDR2 is YSYEKL in the germline V gene. Written as DNA, the CDR3 is TGCGCCAGCAGCCAAGTAGCGGGGGGACCACAAGAGACCCAGTACTTC. Translated, it gives CASSQVAGGPQETQYF.

This rearrangement joins TRBV7-2 to TRBJ2-3, with 9 bases aligning to TRBD2. The CDR3 runs to 15 residues. J was trimmed by 5 bases and V by 0 bases; bases with no gene match: 3. Germline CDR1 is SGHTA and CDR2 is FQGNSA. The DNA of the CDR3 is TGTGCCAGCAGCTTAGCCGGCGGGGGGGGAGATACGCAGTATTTT. This translates into CASSLAGGGGDTQYF.

This clonotype was seen at least ten times. An end of the junction does not agree with germline; a read error may underlie this. This rearrangement joins TRBV7-9 to TRBJ1-2; D is perhaps TRBD1 (5 bases). Germline V gene data show CDR1 as SEHNR and CDR2 as FQNEAQ (reference sequence). The length of the CDR3 is 14 residues. CDR3 loop: CASSLVGASYGYTF. The CDR3 DNA is TGCGCCAGCAGCTTGGTCGGGGCATCCTATGGCTACACCTTC.

The V and J genes are TRBV6-5 and TRBJ2-6; tentative D call: TRBD2 (5 bases). Per germline, CDR1 MNHEY and CDR2 SVGAGI. Trimming took 7 bases from V and 0 from J, leaving 10 bases between them. CDR3 length: 15 amino acids. CDR3 sequence: CASTAGRSGANVLTF. The DNA for the CDR3 is TGTGCCAGCACGGCGGGTCGCTCTGGGGCCAACGTCCTGACTTTC.

This clonotype was detected a few times. The genes are TRBV7-2 and TRBJ2-1; the D is unclear. This CDR3 comprises 15 residues. With 5 bases removed from V and 4 bases from J, the gap between germline ends came to 15 bases. Germline CDR1 reads SGHTA; CDR2 reads FQGNSA. This CDR3 reads CASSLTPALYNEQFF. The DNA of the CDR3 is TGTGCCAGCAGCCTGACGCCGGCCCTATACAATGAGCAGTTCTTC.

This clonotype was seen once. The genes are TRBV27 and TRBJ2-5; D not certain. This CDR3 spans 13 amino acids. Germline V lookup: CDR1 MNHEY, CDR2 SMNVEV (reference sequence). Deletions cut 8 bases from V and 1 base from J, with 11 bases between. CDR3 loop: CASSQWAQETQYF. CDR3 DNA: TGTGCCAGCTCCCAGTGGGCCCAAGAGACCCAGTACTTC.

The V gene is TRBV12-3 or TRBV12-4, the J gene TRBJ2-1; possibly TRBD2 for D (7 bases). The CDR3 loop spans 16 amino acids. The V gene lost 7 bases and the J gene lost 4 bases, with 20 bases spanning the gap. CDR3 sequence reads: CASTLLGGRSYNEQFF. DNA for the CDR3: TGTGCCAGCACCCTACTCGGGGGGCGATCATACAATGAGCAGTTCTTC.

This chain joins TRBV3-1 and TRBJ2-1; the match to TRBD2 covers 7 bases. The J segment lost 5 bases and the V segment lost 2 bases, leaving 6 bases of the junction unmatched. Germline CDR1 LGHDT, CDR2 YNNKEL (reference sequence). The length of the CDR3 is 15 residues. CDR3 DNA: TGTGCCAGCAGCCAATCGGGGGGTCGGAACAATGAGCAGTTCTTC. This gives the protein CASSQSGGRNNEQFF.

This clonotype was seen just once. The chain couples TRBV7-9 to TRBJ2-5; TRBD1 matches at 7 bases. Judging by the DNA end, TRBJ2-7 fits better; the J call may be wrong. This CDR3 is built from 13 residues. Germline V gene sequence: CDR1 SEHNR, CDR2 FQNEAQ (reference sequence). CDR3 protein: CASSSQQGLEQYF. CDR3 nucleotide sequence: TGTGCCAGCAGCTCCCAACAGGGGCTCGAGCAGTACTTC.

The chain uses TRBV7-9 and TRBJ2-3; TRBD1 aligns across 9 bases. V shed 6 bases, J shed 3 bases, and the junction held 13 bases outside the gene matches. CDR1 and CDR2 (germline): SEHNR, FQNEAQ (reference sequence). The CDR3 runs to 17 residues. The CDR3 reads CASSLLTGTGRTDTQYF. The CDR3 DNA follows: TGTGCCAGCAGTTTACTCACCGGGACAGGGCGTACAGATACGCAGTATTTT.

The J gene is TRBJ2-5, the V gene TRBV4-3; D is possibly TRBD2 (6 bases). The germline V gene encodes CDR1 LGHNA and CDR2 YSLEER. The V end was cut by 4 bases, the J end by 1 base, with 16 bases between. This CDR3 spans 16 amino acids. The CDR3 region is CASSPRAEGFQETQYF. CDR3 sequence (DNA): TGCGCCAGCAGCCCTCGGGCGGAGGGGTTCCAAGAGACCCAGTACTTC.